This TCR beta chain was captured by sequencing in a study of T cells expressing NK-cell markers. In the study overall: In the group of eight sequenced donors, seven were HCMV-seropositive and one was seronegative. General study findings and limits: Four donors likewise had their CD3+CD56-NKG2C+ fraction led by these clonotypes.

As concerns this clonotype: The antigen is undetermined.

TCRdb processed the 5' RACE reads again and assigns one entry to each CDR3 protein, with no DNA. The listing records roughly 390,000 distinct CDR3 sequences. The V gene's germline CDR1 is SGHTA and CDR2 FQGTGA. This CDR3 is built from 14 residues. The V gene is TRBV7-3, the J gene TRBJ2-7; TCRdb calls TRBD1, which cannot be checked without DNA. Sample: blood T cells: a sorted CD56 or NKG2C T cell subset, CD4+ or CD8+ T cells, or bulk PBMC T cells (not recorded which). The sequence was collected from a man aged 18 to 69 in good health. CDR3 in amino acids: CASSPDNLSYEQYF.